These T cell receptor beta chains were read from a single sample in a study of blood T cell repertoires in COVID-19. Libraries were prepared by immunoSEQ multiplex PCR; TCRdb keeps only in-frame clonotypes and omits some of them. The repertoire holds around 110,000 clones, with 83% as singletons. The specimen was peripheral blood. The receptors derive from a man under 40 with acute or convalescent COVID-19. The CDR3 runs from the conserved cysteine through the conserved F or W.

v_call	j_call	cdr3_aa
TRBV29-1	TRBJ1-2	CSVDTGLGYTF
TRBV10-3	TRBJ2-7	CAISDGRGQYEQYF
TRBV10-3	TRBJ2-7	CAISGAGGSSYEQYF
TRBV5-1	TRBJ2-4	CASSPGLGDREDIQYF
TRBV2	TRBJ2-5	CASGREKETQYF
TRBV9	TRBJ1-3	CASSVGRFSGNTIYF
TRBV27	TRBJ2-2	CASRLLLGSTGELFF
TRBV6-5	TRBJ2-7	CASSYGQYYEQYF
TRBV2	TRBJ2-1	CASTSGKVFNEQFF
TRBV4-3	TRBJ2-7	CASSQGTGGSYEQYF